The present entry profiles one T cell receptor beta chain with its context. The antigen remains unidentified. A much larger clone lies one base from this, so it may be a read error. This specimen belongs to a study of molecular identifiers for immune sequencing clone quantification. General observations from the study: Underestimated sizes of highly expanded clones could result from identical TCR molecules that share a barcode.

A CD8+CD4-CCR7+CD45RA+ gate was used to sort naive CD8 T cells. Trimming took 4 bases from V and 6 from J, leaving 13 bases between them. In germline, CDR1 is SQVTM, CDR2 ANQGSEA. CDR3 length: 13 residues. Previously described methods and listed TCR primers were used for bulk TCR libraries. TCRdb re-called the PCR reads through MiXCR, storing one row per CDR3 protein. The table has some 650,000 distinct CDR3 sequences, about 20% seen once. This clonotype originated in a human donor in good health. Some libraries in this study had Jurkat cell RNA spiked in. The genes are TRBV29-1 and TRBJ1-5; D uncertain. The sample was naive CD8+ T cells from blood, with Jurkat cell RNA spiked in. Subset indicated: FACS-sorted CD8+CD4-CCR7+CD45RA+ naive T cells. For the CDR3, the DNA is TGCAGCGTTGGGTGGGGAGTGGGTCAGCCCCAGCATTTT. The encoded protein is CSVGWGVGQPQHF.